One sample yielded the 10 T cell receptor beta chains listed below, sequenced in a study of CD8+ T cells in alopecia areata. TCR sequencing used cDNA made by reverse transcription of extracted RNA. This table comes from immunoSEQ multiplex PCR, and its TCRdb copy is limited to in-frame clones, with some not included. The sample has 100,000 to 130,000 clones, 55% to 60% seen once; the top ten hold roughly 25%. Sequencing input: NKG2D-low CD8+ T cells sorted from blood. The receptors derive from a human donor with alopecia areata.

There are many counts of this clone. This chain connects TRBV10-3 to TRBJ2-5, with 7 bases that match TRBD1. Germline-derived CDR1 and CDR2 are ENHRY and SYGVKD. The junction had 7 bases not matched to a gene; V was cut back by 7 bases and J by 2 bases. The CDR3 length is 14 residues. The chain's CDR3 is CAINPGTVQETQYF. The CDR3 nucleotides read TGTGCCATCAACCCCGGGACAGTTCAAGAGACCCAGTACTTC.

The V and J genes are TRBV28 and TRBJ1-2; D is possibly TRBD1 (5 bases). The V and J ends lost 4 bases and 4 bases respectively, with 10 bases between them. There are 13 residues in the CDR3. From germline, CDR1 is MDHEN and CDR2 SYDVKM. Here the CDR3 reads CASSSTGVYGYTF. The CDR3 bases are TGTGCCAGCAGTTCTACAGGAGTCTATGGCTACACCTTC.

In its sample, this clone was seen a few times. The chain carries TRBV28 and TRBJ2-3; a possible D gene is TRBD1 (5 bases). Deletions cut 6 bases from V and 0 bases from J, with 13 bases between. This CDR3 has 15 amino acids. Germline V lookup: CDR1 MDHEN, CDR2 SYDVKM. The chain's CDR3 is CASSRDPTSTDTQYF. The CDR3 DNA follows: TGTGCCAGCAGCAGGGATCCCACTAGCACAGATACGCAGTATTTT. The entire variable domain, with the rest obtained from reference TRBV28 and TRBJ2-3, is as follows: DVKVTQSSRYLVKRTGEKVFLECVQDMDHENMFWYRQDPGLGLRLIYFSYDVKMKEKGDIPEGYSVSREKKERFSLILESASTNQTSMYLCASSRDPTSTDTQYFGPGTRLTVL.

CDR3 in DNA: TGTGCCAGCAGCTTAGTAGGACTAGTAGATACGCAGTATTTT. Translating it yields CASSLVGLVDTQYF. This rearrangement joins TRBV7-9 to TRBJ2-3; 7 bases match TRBD2. The length of the CDR3 is 14 residues. Germline trimming cut 1 base from V and 5 bases from J; bases unmatched to any gene: 3. Germline-derived CDR1 and CDR2 are SEHNR and FQNEAQ (reference sequence).

The J gene is TRBJ2-7, the V gene TRBV6-5, with 10 bases identical to TRBD1. CDR1 is MNHEY and CDR2 is SVGAGI in the germline V gene. V shed 2 bases, J shed 6 bases, and the junction held 4 bases outside the gene matches. This CDR3 has 14 residues. In DNA form, the CDR3 reads TGTGCCAGCAGTTACGGGACAGGGGTCTTCGAGCAGTACTTC. This encodes CASSYGTGVFEQYF.

The chain carries TRBV9 and TRBJ2-7; perhaps TRBD1 as D (6 bases). Germline V CDR1 and CDR2: SGDLS, YYNGEE. V was pared by 3 bases and J by 0 bases, with 13 bases between. This CDR3 spans 15 amino acids. CDR3 sequence: CASSEWGRPSYEQYF. CDR3 DNA sequence: TGTGCCAGCAGCGAATGGGGGCGACCCTCCTACGAGCAGTACTTC.

This clone was recorded a few times. The chain joins TRBV29-1 to TRBJ1-1, with a weak D call TRBD1 (6 bases). CDR1 and CDR2 from the germline V gene are SQVTM and ANQGSEA. This CDR3 has 12 residues. Trimming cost V 6 bases and J 10 bases, with 18 bases left between them. CDR3 DNA sequence: TGCAGCGTGACTTGGGACACCCGCGGAGCTTTCTTT. It encodes CSVTWDTRGAFF.

This chain joins TRBV5-1 and TRBJ2-3; D remains ambiguous. The germline V gene has CDR1 SGHRS and CDR2 YFSETQ. Trimming shortened V by 0 bases and J by 0 bases, and 5 bases separated the two germline ends. The CDR3 is 14 residues long. CDR3 loop: CASSLVPSTDTQYF. CDR3 DNA: TGCGCCAGCAGCTTGGTCCCTAGCACAGATACGCAGTATTTT.

V and J are TRBV27 and TRBJ1-1; D might be TRBD1 (6 bases). Trimming removed 7 bases from V and 1 base from J, with 10 bases in between. Germline V gives CDR1 MNHEY, CDR2 SMNVEV (reference sequence). CDR3 size: 13 residues. Here the CDR3 DNA reads TGTGCCAGCAAGTGGGGGCCGAACACTGAAGCTTTCTTT. Translating it yields CASKWGPNTEAFF.

CDR3 amino acids: CASSPDTHNEQFF. The DNA of the CDR3 is TGTGCCAGCAGCCCAGACACCCACAATGAGCAGTTCTTC. The chain joins TRBV7-6 to TRBJ2-1; D gene uncertain. The length of the CDR3 is 13 residues. CDR1 is SGHVS, CDR2 FNYEAQ, per germline. Trimming shortened V by 5 bases and J by 5 bases, and 10 bases separated the two germline ends.